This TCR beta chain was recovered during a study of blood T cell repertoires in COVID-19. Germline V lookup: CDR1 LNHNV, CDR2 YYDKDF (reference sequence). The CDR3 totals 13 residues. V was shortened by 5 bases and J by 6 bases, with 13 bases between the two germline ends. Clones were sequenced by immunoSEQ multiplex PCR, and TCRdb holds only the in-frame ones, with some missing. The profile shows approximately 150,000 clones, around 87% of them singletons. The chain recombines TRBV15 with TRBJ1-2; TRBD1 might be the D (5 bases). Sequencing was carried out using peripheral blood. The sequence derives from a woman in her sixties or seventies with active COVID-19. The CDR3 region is CATSRAGVDGYTF. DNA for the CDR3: TGTGCCACCAGCCGCGCGGGGGTTGATGGCTACACCTTC.